The present entry profiles one TCR beta chain with its context. Its matching antigen is unknown. This CDR3 contains 15 residues. The ends were cut back, 5 bases at V and 0 bases at J, with 11 bases in the middle. Germline CDR1 is MNHNY and CDR2 is SVGAGI (reference sequence). Clones were read by immunoSEQ multiplex PCR, and TCRdb kept only the in-frame ones, dropping some. Of approximately 320,000 clones listed, more than 75% were seen once; the top ten hold 16%. This sample was included in a study of shared clonotypes between healthy human individuals. Whole-study findings and limits: All-four-donor shared clonotypes had higher generation probabilities than non-shared clonotypes did.

What was sequenced was memory CD8+ T cells sorted from blood. The subset is: CD45RO+ cells pooled with CCR7-negative TemRA cells. The chain couples TRBV6-6 to TRBJ1-5; D uncertain. This TCR derives from a man aged 18 to 30 in good health. Here the CDR3 DNA reads TGTGCCAGCAGTCGGGATTGGTATAGCAATCAGCCCCAGCATTTT. It yields the protein CASSRDWYSNQPQHF.